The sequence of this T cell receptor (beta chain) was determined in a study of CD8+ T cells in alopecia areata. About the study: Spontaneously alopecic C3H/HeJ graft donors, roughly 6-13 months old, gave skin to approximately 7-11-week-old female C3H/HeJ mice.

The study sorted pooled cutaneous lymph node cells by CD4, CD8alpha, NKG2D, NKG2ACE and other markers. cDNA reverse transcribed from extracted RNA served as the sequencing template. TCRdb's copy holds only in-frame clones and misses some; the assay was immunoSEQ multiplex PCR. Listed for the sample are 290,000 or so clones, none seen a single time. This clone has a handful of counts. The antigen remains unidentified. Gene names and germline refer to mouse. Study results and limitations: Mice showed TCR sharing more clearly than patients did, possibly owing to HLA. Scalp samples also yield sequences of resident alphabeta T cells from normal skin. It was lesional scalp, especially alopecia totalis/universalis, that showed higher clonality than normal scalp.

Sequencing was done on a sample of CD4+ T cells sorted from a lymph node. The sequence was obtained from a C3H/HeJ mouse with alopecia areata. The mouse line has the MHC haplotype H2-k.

The covered CDR3 bases are TGTGCCAGCGGTGCCCCTCCGGGACAGGCAAACTCC. Its translation: CASGAPPGQANS. Given in full, the CDR3 is CASGAPPGQANSDYTF. The V call is TRBV13-2, the J call TRBJ1-2, with 8 positions matching TRBD1. The missing CDR3 end, 4 residues past where the read stops, is filled in from the germline J gene. The CDR3 spans 16 residues. V was clipped by 3 bases and J by 0 bases; unmatched bases: 7. Germline V gene data show CDR1 as NNHNN and CDR2 as SYGAGS (reference sequence).